Following are 3 T cell receptor beta chains from one sample sequenced in a study of monozygotic twins with inflammatory bowel disease. TCRdb re-called the 5' RACE reads and catalogs CDR3 proteins one per entry, DNA excluded. This table holds more than 300,000 distinct CDR3 sequences. The sample was blood. These TCRs come from a human donor with ulcerative colitis or Crohn's disease, or a healthy co-twin of an affected twin (not recorded which).

The CDR3 is CASSRNSDPNTGELFF. The chain links TRBV7-3 to TRBJ2-2. Germline loops: CDR1 SGHTA, CDR2 FQGTGA. This CDR3 region has 16 residues. The whole variable domain, filled in from reference TRBV7-3 and TRBJ2-2, reads GAGVSQTPSNKVTEKGKYVELRCDPISGHTALYWYRQSLGQGPEFLIYFQGTGAADDSGLPNDRFFAVRPEGSVSTLKIQRTERGDSAVYLCASSRNSDPNTGELFFGEGSRLTVL.

The CDR3 sequence is CASSQVDGAADTQYF. The V gene is TRBV4-3, the J gene TRBJ2-3; TCRdb proposes TRBD1, but this gene call is untestable without DNA. Germline V gene sequence: CDR1 LGHNA, CDR2 YSLEER. This CDR3 region has 15 residues.

The chain joins TRBV5-1 to TRBJ1-1. This CDR3 is 14 amino acids long. Germline CDR1 SGHRS, CDR2 YFSETQ. The CDR3 loop is CASSWTAHNTEAFF.